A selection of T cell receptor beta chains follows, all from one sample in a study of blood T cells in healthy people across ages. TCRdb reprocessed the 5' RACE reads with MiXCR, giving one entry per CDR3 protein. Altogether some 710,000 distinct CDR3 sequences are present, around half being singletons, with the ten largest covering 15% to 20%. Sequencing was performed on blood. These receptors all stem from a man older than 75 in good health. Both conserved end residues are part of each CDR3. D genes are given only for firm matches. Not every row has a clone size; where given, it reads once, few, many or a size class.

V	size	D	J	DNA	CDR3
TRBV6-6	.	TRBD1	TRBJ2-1	TGTGCCAGCAGTCTCGCAGGGGGCTTTAGGAATGAGCAGTTCTTC	CASSLAGGFRNEQFF
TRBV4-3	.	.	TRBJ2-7	TGCGCCAGCAGCCAAGAACAGGGTTTCTACGAGCAGTACTTC	CASSQEQGFYEQYF
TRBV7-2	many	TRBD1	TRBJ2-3	TGTGCCAGCAGCGTGGACAGGGGTACAGATACGCAGTATTTT	CASSVDRGTDTQYF
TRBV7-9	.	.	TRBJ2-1	TGTGCCAGCAGCTCCCGTGAGCAGTTCTTC	CASSSREQFF
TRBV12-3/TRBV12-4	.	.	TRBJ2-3	TGTGCCAGCAGTTTGAACAGGGCAGATACGCAGTATTTT	CASSLNRADTQYF
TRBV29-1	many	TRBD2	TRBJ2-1	TGCAGTCGTGGACTAGCGGGACCATACAATGAGCAGTTCTTC	CSRGLAGPYNEQFF
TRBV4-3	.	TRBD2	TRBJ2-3	TGCGCCAGCAGCCAAGATAGGGTTGGAGCGGGGGTACCCACAGATACGCAGTATTTT	CASSQDRVGAGVPTDTQYF
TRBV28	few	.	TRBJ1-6	TGTGCCAGCAGCCAACCTTTAACTACGGGATCACCCCTCCACTTT	CASSQPLTTGSPLHF
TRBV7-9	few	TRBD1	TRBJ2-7	TGTGCCAGCAGCTTAGTAGGGACAGGGACCTACGAGCAGTACTTC	CASSLVGTGTYEQYF
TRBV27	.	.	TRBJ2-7	TGTGCCAGCAGAGATCGGGCCTCCTACGAGCAGTACTTC	CASRDRASYEQYF
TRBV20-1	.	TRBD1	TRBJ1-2	TGCATGGGACAGGGGAAAGCTAACTATGGCTACACCTTC	CMGQGKANYGYTF
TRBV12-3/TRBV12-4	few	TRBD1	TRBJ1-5	TGTGCCAGCAGTAAGTCTGTCGGGACAGGGCTTCAGCCCCAGCATTTT	CASSKSVGTGLQPQHF
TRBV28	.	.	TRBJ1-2	TGTGCCACCCGTATGGGGGGGGCTAACTATGGCTACACCTTC	CATRMGGANYGYTF
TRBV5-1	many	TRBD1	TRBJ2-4	TGCGCCAGCAGCATGCCGACAGGGCAAAACATTCAGTACTTC	CASSMPTGQNIQYF
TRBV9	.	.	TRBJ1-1	TGTGCCAGCAGCGTAGGCAGCGGTACTGAAGCTTTCTTT	CASSVGSGTEAFF
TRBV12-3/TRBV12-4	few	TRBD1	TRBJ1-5	TGTGCCAGCAGTCCCCACAGGGGCAGCAATCAGCCCCAGCATTTT	CASSPHRGSNQPQHF
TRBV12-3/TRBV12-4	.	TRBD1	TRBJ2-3	TGTGCCAGCAGTAGGGACAGGGGATCAGATGTGCAGTATTTT	CASSRDRGSDVQYF
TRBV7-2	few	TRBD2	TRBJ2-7	TGTGCCAGCAGCTTAAGCGGGAGAGGGGGCGAGCAGTACTTC	CASSLSGRGGEQYF
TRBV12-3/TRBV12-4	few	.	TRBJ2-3	TGTGCCAGCAGTTTAATAGCCAGCACAGATACGCAGTATTTT	CASSLIASTDTQYF
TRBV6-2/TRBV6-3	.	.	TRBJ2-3	TGTGCCACCGCTCCCTTGGGAGATACGCAGTATTTT	CATAPLGDTQYF
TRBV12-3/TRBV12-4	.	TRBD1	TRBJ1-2	TGTGCCAGCACTCTATCCGGGCAGGGGGCGCGCTATGGCTACACCTTC	CASTLSGQGARYGYTF
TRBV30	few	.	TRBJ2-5	TGTGCCTGGGGCGGAAGGGAGACCCAGTACTTC	CAWGGRETQYF